The 9 T cell receptor beta chains in this list originate from one sample, sequenced in a study of cytomegalovirus exposure and HLA in healthy donors. PCR amplification relied on 60 Vbeta primers (plus 13 Jbeta primers). Sequenced by immunoSEQ multiplex PCR; TCRdb stores in-frame clones only, minus some. Of around 130,000 clones in the sample, 65% to 90% were seen once. The sequencing input was PBMCs. The origin of the receptors is a middle-aged woman in good health and CMV-seronegative.

V is TRBV7-9 and J is TRBJ2-3; D gene unclear. Germline CDR1 and CDR2: SEHNR and FQNEAQ (reference sequence). Trimming pared 2 bases from V and 2 bases from J, leaving 8 bases between. The CDR3 is 14 amino acids. The DNA of the CDR3 is TGTGCCAGCAGCTTACTCCAGGTCACAGATACGCAGTATTTT. Translating gives CASSLLQVTDTQYF.

This clone was observed a few times. The V call is TRBV4-3, the J call TRBJ2-1, with D possibly TRBD1 on 7 matching bases. V lost 0 bases, J lost 3 bases, and 12 bases lay in between. The CDR3 extends over 16 amino acids. Germline assignment: CDR1 LGHNA and CDR2 YSLEER. CDR3 loop: CASSQDSQGGYNEQFF. CDR3 coding DNA: TGCGCCAGCAGCCAAGATTCGCAGGGGGGCTACAATGAGCAGTTCTTC.

This chain uses TRBV2 with TRBJ2-1, with 10 nucleotides matching TRBD2. The CDR3 totals 17 residues. The trim removed 2 bases at V and 4 bases at J, leaving 8 bases unmatched. Germline assignment: CDR1 SNHLY and CDR2 FYNNEI. CDR3 coding DNA: TGTGCCAGCAGTGAAAGGATAGCGGGGGGTTTATACAATGAGCAGTTCTTC. This translates into CASSERIAGGLYNEQFF.

The chain joins TRBV11-2 to TRBJ1-2, with D hard to call. The CDR3 totals 12 residues. V lost 1 base and J lost 9, with 9 bases in between. Germline assignment: CDR1 SGHAT and CDR2 FQNNGV. CDR3 protein: CASSLAGISYTF. The CDR3 nucleotides are TGTGCCAGCAGCTTAGCGGGGATTAGCTACACCTTC.

This clone has ten or more counts. This chain connects TRBV6-4 to TRBJ2-2, with TRBD2 matching over 8 bases. CDR1 MRHNA and CDR2 SNTAGT come from the germline V gene. The CDR3 runs 14 residues. V shed 2 bases, J shed 4 bases, and the junction held 0 bases outside the gene matches. The chain's CDR3 is CASSDGTSTGELFF. The CDR3 coding sequence is TGTGCCAGCAGTGACGGGACTAGCACCGGGGAGCTGTTTTTT.

The CDR3 reads CASSLRVDNQPQHF. In DNA form, the CDR3 reads TGTGCCAGCAGTTTGAGGGTAGACAATCAGCCCCAGCATTTT. The rearrangement uses TRBV27 and TRBJ1-5; no reliable D call. The CDR3 spans 14 residues. The V end lost 3 bases, the J end lost 3 bases, and 9 bases lay between the germline ends. Germline-derived CDR1 and CDR2 are MNHEY and SMNVEV (reference sequence).

The chain combines TRBV6-5 with TRBJ2-1, with unresolved D. V shed 7 bases and J shed 9 bases, with 19 bases lying between them. CDR3 size: 14 residues. Germline V gene data show CDR1 as MNHEY and CDR2 as SVGAGI. The CDR3 nucleotides are TGTGCCAGCACCGGCGGCGGCTCCTATTCTGAGCAGTTCTTC. Amino acid sequence: CASTGGGSYSEQFF.

The chain couples TRBV28 to TRBJ1-6; D remains unclear. The V gene's germline CDR1 is MDHEN and CDR2 SYDVKM. This CDR3 comprises 12 residues. V was clipped by 2 bases and J by 7 bases, with 3 bases between them. The CDR3 protein is CASSLQNSPLHF. For the CDR3, the DNA is TGTGCCAGCAGTTTACAAAATTCACCCCTCCACTTT.

The chain uses TRBV18 and TRBJ2-7; 8 bases line up with TRBD2. There are 17 residues in the CDR3. Germline V gene sequence: CDR1 KGHSH, CDR2 LQKENI. Germline trimming cut 3 bases from V and 0 bases from J; bases unmatched to any gene: 10. CDR3 sequence: CASSPPIGAGGSYEQYF. In DNA, the CDR3 is TGTGCCAGCTCACCTCCTATAGGGGCGGGGGGCTCCTACGAGCAGTACTTC.